The clone carrying this T cell receptor (beta chain) was seen more than once but under ten times. The antigen remains undetermined. The data originate from a study of cytomegalovirus exposure and HLA in healthy donors. Germline V gene data show CDR1 as WNHNN and CDR2 as SYGVQD (reference sequence). The CDR3 contains 21 residues. The V segment lost 0 bases and the J segment 2 bases; nucleotides outside the gene matches: 14. Overall study results and limits: Earlier analysis found most TCR beta V segments productive about 87% or about 30% of the time.

With 60 Vbeta and 13 Jbeta primers, the PCR was carried out. Sequencing used immunoSEQ multiplex PCR; TCRdb keeps in-frame clones, though not all of them. The sample has 90,000 to 150,000 clones, roughly 14% seen once; the top ten hold under 2.5%. The clonotype originates from a woman aged 18-29 years in good health and CMV-seronegative. Sequencing input: PBMCs. The J gene is TRBJ2-1, the V gene TRBV10-1; 12 bases agree with TRBD2. The CDR3 protein is CASSESGSTSGRRGPYNEQFF. DNA of the CDR3: TGCGCCAGCAGTGAGTCTGGTTCGACTAGCGGGAGAAGGGGCCCCTACAATGAGCAGTTCTTC.